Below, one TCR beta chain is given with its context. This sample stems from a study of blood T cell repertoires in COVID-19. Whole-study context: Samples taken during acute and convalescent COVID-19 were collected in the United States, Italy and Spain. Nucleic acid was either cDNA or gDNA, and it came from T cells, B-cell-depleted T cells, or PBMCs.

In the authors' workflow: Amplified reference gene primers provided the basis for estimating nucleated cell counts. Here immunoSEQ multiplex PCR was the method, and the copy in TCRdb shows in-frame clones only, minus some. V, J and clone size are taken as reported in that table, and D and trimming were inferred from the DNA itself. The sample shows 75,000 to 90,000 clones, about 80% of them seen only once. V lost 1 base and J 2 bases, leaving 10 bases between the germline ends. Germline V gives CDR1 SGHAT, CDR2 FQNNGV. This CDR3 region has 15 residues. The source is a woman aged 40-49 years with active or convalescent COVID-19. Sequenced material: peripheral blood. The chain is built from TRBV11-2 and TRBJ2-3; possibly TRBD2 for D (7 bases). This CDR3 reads CASSLVGGLTDTQYF. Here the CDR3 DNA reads TGTGCCAGCAGCTTAGTGGGGGGGCTCACAGATACGCAGTATTTT. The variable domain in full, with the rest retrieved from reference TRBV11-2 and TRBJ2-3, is EAGVAQSPRYKIIEKRQSVAFWCNPISGHATLYWYQQILGQGPKLLIQFQNNGVVDDSQLPKDRFSAERLKGVDSTLKIQPAKLEDSAVYLCASSLVGGLTDTQYFGPGTRLTVL.